This T cell receptor (beta chain) was obtained from a study of shared clonotypes between healthy human individuals. Germline V gene sequence: CDR1 SGHDT, CDR2 YYEEEE. The CDR3 is made up of 14 amino acids. Trimming took off 1 base at V and 4 bases at J, with 11 bases between the two ends. Study-wide findings and caveats: Read depth was anticipated to influence clonotype sharing among donors. Rarefaction exposed incomplete sorted-subset sequencing despite large depth.

The assay was immunoSEQ multiplex PCR, and TCRdb's table has in-frame clones only and misses some. The sample holds some 690,000 clones, roughly 91% seen once. A word on this clone: Its antigen is as yet unknown.

This sequence was found in a man between 18 and 29 years old in good health. Some clones in this sample may be carry-over from other donors' samples. Sequencing was carried out using memory CD8+ T cells from PBMCs. This sample's subset: CD45RO+ cells pooled with CCR7-negative TemRA cells. V usage is TRBV5-6 and J usage is TRBJ1-1; D is unresolved. Here the CDR3 DNA reads TGTGCCAGCAGCTTGAACGCCGCGGCCACTGAAGCTTTCTTT. Translating gives CASSLNAAATEAFF.